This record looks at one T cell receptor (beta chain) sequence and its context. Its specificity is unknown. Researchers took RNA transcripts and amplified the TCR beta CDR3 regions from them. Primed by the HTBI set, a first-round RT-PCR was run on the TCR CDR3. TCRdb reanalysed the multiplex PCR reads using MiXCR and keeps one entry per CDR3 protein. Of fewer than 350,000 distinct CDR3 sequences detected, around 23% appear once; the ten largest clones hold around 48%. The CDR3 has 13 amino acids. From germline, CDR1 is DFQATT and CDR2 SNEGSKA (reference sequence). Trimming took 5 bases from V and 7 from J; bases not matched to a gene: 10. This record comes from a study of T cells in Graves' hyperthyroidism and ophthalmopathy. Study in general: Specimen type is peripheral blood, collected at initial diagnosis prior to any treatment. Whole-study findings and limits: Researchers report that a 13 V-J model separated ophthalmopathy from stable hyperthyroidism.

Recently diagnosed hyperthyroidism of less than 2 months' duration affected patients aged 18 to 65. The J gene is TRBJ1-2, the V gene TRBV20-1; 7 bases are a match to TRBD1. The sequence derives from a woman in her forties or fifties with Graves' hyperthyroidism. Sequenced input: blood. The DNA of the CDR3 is TGCAGTGCTCCGACAGGGTTGGGGGGTGGCTACACCTTC. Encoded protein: CSAPTGLGGGYTF.